The rows below give T cell receptor beta chains drawn from one sample of a study of CD8+ T cells in alopecia areata. The data were produced by immunoSEQ multiplex PCR, yet TCRdb's version contains in-frame clones alone and is incomplete. Counted here are about 200,000 clones, 50% to 60% occurring once; the ten biggest clones make up about 3%. The sample in question was CD4+ T cells sorted from blood, obtained at week 4, from a patient treated with tofacitinib. The receptors derive from a human donor with alopecia areata. Both conserved end residues are part of each CDR3. The D gene is left open where the match is weak. Rows give clone size only sometimes, using once, few, many, or a class for an expanded clone.

>.|TRBJ2-1|TRBV29-1|12|.
CSVKVDGGEQFF
TGCAGCGTTAAAGTAGACGGGGGTGAGCAGTTCTTC
>.|TRBJ1-6|TRBV7-9|13|.
CASRAIPDSPLHF
TGTGCCAGCAGAGCGATTCCGGATTCACCCCTCCACTTT
>few|TRBJ1-1|TRBV7-2|14|.
CASSLGQAITEAFF
TGTGCCAGCAGCTTAGGGCAAGCCATCACTGAAGCTTTCTTT
>few|TRBJ2-7|TRBV29-1|10|.
CSVGNYEQYF
TGCAGCGTCGGGAACTACGAGCAGTACTTC
>.|TRBJ1-6|TRBV5-4|14|.
CASSPGATTSPLHF
TGTGCCAGCAGCCCCGGGGCCACAACTTCACCCCTCCACTTT
>.|TRBJ1-6|TRBV7-8|17|TRBD1
CASSLGPDRGGNSPLHF
TGTGCCAGCAGCTTAGGTCCGGACAGGGGTGGTAATTCACCCCTCCACTTT
>.|TRBJ1-5|TRBV7-9|16|TRBD1
CASSLDVGGRNQPQHF
TGTGCCAGCAGCTTAGATGTAGGGGGCCGCAATCAGCCCCAGCATTTT
>.|TRBJ1-6|TRBV6-5|15|.
CASSYTGADNSPLHF
TGTGCCAGCAGTTACACCGGGGCGGATAATTCACCCCTCCACTTT
>once|TRBJ1-1|TRBV4-3|13|.
CASSQRGDTEAFF
TGCGCCAGCAGCCAAAGGGGGGACACTGAAGCTTTCTTT
>.|TRBJ1-5|TRBV30|13|.
CAWSGILDQPQHF
TGTGCCTGGAGTGGGATTCTCGATCAGCCCCAGCATTTT
>.|TRBJ2-4|TRBV7-8|12|.
CASSWAAGLQYF
TGTGCCAGCAGCTGGGCTGCAGGGTTACAGTACTTC
>.|TRBJ2-7|TRBV6-5|13|TRBD1
CASSRLQGDEQYF
TGTGCCAGCAGCCGCCTACAGGGGGACGAGCAGTACTTC
>.|TRBJ2-1|TRBV9|15|TRBD2
CASSADGLVGNEQFF
TGTGCCAGCAGCGCTGATGGACTAGTCGGGAATGAGCAGTTCTTC
>.|TRBJ1-1|TRBV7-6|15|TRBD1
CASSSTGGWGTEAFF
TGTGCCAGCAGCTCTACAGGGGGCTGGGGCACTGAAGCTTTCTTT
>few|TRBJ2-7|TRBV6-6|14|.
CASTLRQGIHEQYF
TGTGCCAGCACCTTAAGGCAGGGGATCCACGAGCAGTACTTC
>.|TRBJ1-4|TRBV19|13|TRBD1
CASTWTGMTKLFF
TGTGCCAGTACATGGACAGGGATGACAAAACTGTTTTTT
>.|TRBJ2-5|TRBV6-5|13|TRBD1
CASSRGQQETQYF
TGTGCCAGCAGCAGGGGACAGCAAGAGACCCAGTACTTC
>.|TRBJ2-7|TRBV29-1|16|TRBD1
CSAAGTAVLSSYEQYF
TGCAGCGCAGCCGGGACAGCCGTCCTTAGCTCCTACGAGCAGTACTTC
>few|TRBJ2-3|TRBV9|11|TRBD2
CASSTGGTQYF
TGTGCCAGCAGCACGGGGGGGACGCAGTATTTT
>medium-sized|TRBJ2-3|TRBV9|12|.
CASSVGLDTQYF
TGTGCCAGCAGCGTAGGCCTAGATACGCAGTATTTT
>.|TRBJ2-3|TRBV6-5|15|TRBD2
CASSRGGLLSDTQYF
TGTGCCAGCAGTCGCGGGGGGCTTCTGTCAGATACGCAGTATTTT
>.|TRBJ1-1|TRBV29-1|14|.
CSVVGTWGNTEAFF
TGCAGCGTTGTAGGGACTTGGGGGAACACTGAAGCTTTCTTT
>few|TRBJ1-3|TRBV10-3|12|.
CAISGTSNTIYF
TGTGCCATCAGCGGAACCTCTAACACCATATATTTT
>.|TRBJ1-6|TRBV10-3|16|TRBD1
CAISNTGGAYNSPLHF
TGTGCCATCAGTAATACAGGGGGCGCCTATAATTCACCCCTCCACTTT
>.|TRBJ2-1|TRBV2|12|TRBD2
CASSVLLAGKFF
TGTGCCAGCAGTGTCCTCCTAGCGGGGAAGTTCTTC
>.|TRBJ1-1|TRBV13|14|.
CASSSLIRSPEAFF
TGTGCCAGCAGCTCCCTTATTAGGAGCCCTGAAGCTTTCTTT
>.|TRBJ1-1|TRBV10-3|12|.
CAISEPDSEAFF
TGTGCCATCAGTGAGCCTGACTCTGAAGCTTTCTTT
>.|TRBJ1-2|TRBV7-9|15|TRBD1
CASSPSTGESSGYTF
TGTGCCAGCAGCCCCTCGACAGGGGAGTCAAGTGGCTACACCTTC
>.|TRBJ2-1|TRBV12-5|13|.
CASASVQGREQFF
TGTGCTAGTGCCTCGGTCCAAGGACGTGAGCAGTTCTTC
>.|TRBJ1-2|TRBV30|20|.
CAWRGTLNRGGHPLNYGYTF
TGTGCCTGGAGGGGCACACTTAACCGGGGTGGTCACCCCCTTAACTATGGCTACACCTTC
>.|TRBJ1-1|TRBV5-6|16|TRBD1
CASSIWTGSMNTEAFF
TGTGCCAGCAGCATCTGGACAGGGAGTATGAACACTGAAGCTTTCTTT
>many|TRBJ2-7|TRBV2|10|.
CASYDYEQYF
TGTGCCAGCTACGACTACGAGCAGTACTTC
>.|TRBJ1-5|TRBV30|19|TRBD1
CAWSTRQGFSALSNQPQHF
TGTGCCTGGAGTACCCGACAGGGCTTCTCCGCACTTAGCAATCAGCCCCAGCATTTT
>.|TRBJ1-5|TRBV29-1|14|.
CSVSTGTNNQPQHF
TGCAGCGTTTCGACCGGGACAAACAATCAGCCCCAGCATTTT
>.|TRBJ1-2|TRBV30|12|.
CAWRPGSRGYTF
TGTGCCTGGAGACCAGGGTCTCGCGGCTACACCTTC
>once|TRBJ2-7|TRBV7-2|14|.
CASSRDGLSYEQYF
TGTGCCAGCAGCCGGGACGGCCTCTCCTACGAGCAGTACTTC
>few|TRBJ2-3|TRBV29-1|10|.
CSASTDTQYF
TGCAGCGCATCCACAGATACGCAGTATTTT
>.|TRBJ2-5|TRBV29-1|12|.
CSVATSQETQYF
TGCAGCGTAGCGACAAGTCAAGAGACCCAGTACTTC
>.|TRBJ2-5|TRBV30|12|.
CAWSVQGETQYF
TGTGCCTGGAGTGTACAGGGAGAGACCCAGTACTTC